Given below is one T cell receptor (beta chain) in context. Its antigen has not been determined. Nothing much larger sits one base from this clone, and base qualities are not available. The library was built by means of 5' RACE. The instrument was an Illumina HiSeq 2500. A second PCR of roughly 7 to 11 cycles was performed with a sample-barcoded 5' primer and a J-beta primer mix. A template-switch 5' adaptor carrying 12 random nucleotides introduced a unique molecular identifier onto each TCR beta cDNA molecule. At least 3 million CDR3-containing paired-end reads were obtained from each sample. All of the RNA was converted into first-strand cDNA using the Mint cDNA synthesis kit, with a TRBC-specific oligonucleotide serving as the primer. After uracil-DNA glycosylase treatment, a first 18-cycle PCR used universal primers M1SS and BC2_uni_R on all cDNA. In the authors' own workflow: For normalization, 1 million high-quality reads, each with a distinct molecular identifier, were randomly selected from each sample. Instead of being binned into consensus sequences, reads that shared molecular identifiers were thrown out. MiTCR, with a Q25 quality threshold and the strictest error-elimination algorithm, was used for CDR3 identification, clonotype clustering and error correction. Lower-bound total TCR beta diversity was estimated with a nonparametric unseen species model using Euler transformation. Using fastp at Q25 and MiXCR, TCRdb reprocessed the public reads and kept productive beta chains. Every CDR3 protein is listed once, alongside the most common genes and DNA of its rows. The V and J calls reflect TCRdb's pipeline rather than the authors' work. The sample records about 590,000 distinct CDR3 sequences, 25% to 35% of which are singletons. The ten largest clones add up to approximately 15% of the sample.

From its cysteine to its phenylalanine, the CDR3 spans 14 amino acids. Only CDR3 DNA remains: 42 bases, in frame from the first base. The V and J ends are trimmed by 1 base and 6 bases, leaving 12 bases between them. Reading the germline V gene gives CDR1 SGHTA and CDR2 FQGNSA. These data come from a study of blood T cells in healthy people across ages (dated by TCRdb to 2015 to 2017). With regard to the full study: Template switching captured roughly one uniquely barcoded TCR beta cDNA molecule per two T cells in model experiments. Age-related changes in TCR beta repertoire diversity were measured in the study by deep sequencing normalized with unique cDNA molecular identifiers. Four age groups were formed from the donors: young (average approximately 16 years), middle-aged (around 40), aged (62) and long-lived (around 82). Donors of different ages were randomly distributed across sequencing lanes to avoid experimental bias. Two additional independent replicas of 1 million unique cDNA reads from the same blood draw were analyzed for two donors (one aged 18 to 30 and one aged 80 or older).

Donors were about 36 systemically healthy Caucasian individuals from Russia aged roughly 6 to 90 years. Roughly 10 milliliters of peripheral blood were collected from each donor into EDTA-treated Vacutainer tubes. Ficoll-Paque density-gradient centrifugation was used to isolate PBMCs, with at least 7 million obtained per sample. Total RNA was extracted from PBMCs with Trizol reagent, with at least 6 micrograms obtained per sample. The percentages of naive CD45RAhigh/CD27high T cells were determined by flow cytometry on a PBMC aliquot from every donor. The full study reports these points: The CMV infection status of donors was not known, potentially confounding age-related changes in expanded clonotypes. Since profiling was done on bulk unsorted PBMCs, naive and antigen-experienced compartments could not be conclusively compared. Compared with the aged group, the long-lived group had more naive CD4+ T cells, fewer expanded clones and increased TCR diversity, a pattern suggesting age selection. Estimates of total diversity based on one million sequenced T cells were regarded as lower bounds and as underestimates. Observed TCR beta diversity per million T cells fell roughly linearly with age, and a significant reduction was already apparent by age around 44. The percentage of naive T cells measured by flow cytometry correlated strongly with observed TCR beta diversity.

This receptor was identified in an elderly woman in good health. The rearrangement joined TRBV7-2 to TRBJ1-1, with a tentative D gene TRBD1 over 6 matching bases. The specimen was blood. The DNA reads as follows: TGTGCCAGCAGCTTAGAGGGGGGCCTATCTGAAGCTTTCTTT. Its protein reads: CASSLEGGLSEAFF.